This T cell receptor (beta chain) was sequenced in a study of blood T cell repertoires in COVID-19. Turning to the study itself: Donors in the United States, Italy and Spain gave samples during acute or convalescent COVID-19. In each case, the material was cDNA or gDNA derived from T cells, B-cell-depleted T cells, or PBMCs.

The V end lost 11 bases, the J end lost 5 bases, and 18 bases lay between the germline ends. CDR3 length: 13 residues. Germline CDR1 and CDR2: MNHEY and SVGAGI. Original methodology: Amplifying reference gene primers gave estimates of nucleated cell counts. The data were produced by immunoSEQ multiplex PCR, yet TCRdb's version contains in-frame clones alone and is incomplete. That table is the source of V, J and clone size, and D and trimming were worked out from the DNA. The sample carries about 80,000 clones, 78% recorded once. This TCR was sampled from a human donor in a cohort sampled during active COVID-19. The chain is built from TRBV6-5 and TRBJ1-1; D is unresolved. Sequences were obtained from peripheral blood. The CDR3 region is CALQDGLRTEAFF. CDR3 bases: TGTGCCCTCCAAGATGGTTTGAGAACTGAAGCTTTCTTT.